These T cell receptor beta chains were read from a single sample in a study of human T cells and chemical hapten exposure. Each CDR3 protein is one row after TCRdb ran MiXCR on the RACE reads. The table has around 56,000 distinct CDR3 sequences, more than 8% seen once. Here the sequenced sample was whole blood, taken in connection with sensitization to the hapten diphenylcyclopropenone (DPC). Receptor source: a man aged 35 to 55 with alopecia areata. Some clones in this sample may be carry-over from other donors' samples. Both conserved end residues are part of each CDR3. Clone size, where shown, is once, few, many, or a class for clones that have expanded.

V gene: TRBV15
clone size: few
J gene: TRBJ1-2
CDR3 protein: CATSREGTGGGGYTF

V gene: TRBV18
clone size: many
J gene: TRBJ2-5
CDR3 protein: CASSPGTEETQYF

V gene: TRBV12-3/TRBV12-4
clone size: NA
J gene: TRBJ1-2
CDR3 protein: CASSLVRPLLGSDGYTF

V gene: TRBV13
clone size: many
J gene: TRBJ2-4
CDR3 protein: CASTSGRSIQYF

V gene: TRBV21-1
clone size: few
J gene: TRBJ2-1
CDR3 protein: CASSNGLVSNEQFF

V gene: TRBV2
clone size: NA
J gene: TRBJ1-6
CDR3 protein: CASKTGTAYSPLHF

V gene: TRBV7-2
clone size: few
J gene: TRBJ2-4
CDR3 protein: CASSSIGLTSQNIQYF

V gene: TRBV20-1
clone size: few
J gene: TRBJ2-1
CDR3 protein: CSAKAPSGTYNEQFF

V gene: TRBV11-1
clone size: NA
J gene: TRBJ2-7
CDR3 protein: CASSSRQGGNEQYF

V gene: TRBV20-1
clone size: NA
J gene: TRBJ2-5
CDR3 protein: CSAKVAETQYF

V gene: TRBV7-6
clone size: many
J gene: TRBJ2-3
CDR3 protein: CASRAGGRTDTQYF

V gene: TRBV15
clone size: NA
J gene: TRBJ2-3
CDR3 protein: CATSETGATDTQYF

V gene: TRBV7-9
clone size: NA
J gene: TRBJ2-1
CDR3 protein: CASSFFAGVNEQFF

V gene: TRBV6-1
clone size: few
J gene: TRBJ1-4
CDR3 protein: CASSEPGHPNEKLFF

V gene: TRBV12-3/TRBV12-4
clone size: many
J gene: TRBJ2-7
CDR3 protein: CASSLAPPQGASSYEQYF

V gene: TRBV25-1
clone size: NA
J gene: TRBJ2-5
CDR3 protein: CASSDERLAGARGTQYF

V gene: TRBV19
clone size: few
J gene: TRBJ1-5
CDR3 protein: CASSIGGTGNQPQHF

V gene: TRBV24-1
clone size: few
J gene: TRBJ2-2
CDR3 protein: CATSDYGPRGQDTGELFF

V gene: TRBV6-5
clone size: NA
J gene: TRBJ2-2
CDR3 protein: CASSRLAGGMAGELFF

V gene: TRBV28
clone size: few
J gene: TRBJ2-7
CDR3 protein: CASSYRVRTYEQYF

V gene: TRBV29-1
clone size: few
J gene: TRBJ2-7
CDR3 protein: CSVGGAGEIYEQYF

V gene: TRBV19
clone size: many
J gene: TRBJ1-5
CDR3 protein: CASSIQGMSEDQPQHF

V gene: TRBV6-6
clone size: few
J gene: TRBJ1-3
CDR3 protein: CASSYPDRNTIYF

V gene: TRBV15
clone size: NA
J gene: TRBJ2-7
CDR3 protein: CATRAVGTVSSYEQYF

V gene: TRBV19
clone size: many
J gene: TRBJ2-6
CDR3 protein: CASRGKEATGANVLTF

V gene: TRBV20-1
clone size: few
J gene: TRBJ2-1
CDR3 protein: CSARPLSASSYNEQFF

V gene: TRBV6-6
clone size: many
J gene: TRBJ2-3
CDR3 protein: CASSYGTGGRFTDTQYF

V gene: TRBV6-6
clone size: NA
J gene: TRBJ1-1
CDR3 protein: CASSYGRGGTEAFF

V gene: TRBV20-1
clone size: many
J gene: TRBJ1-6
CDR3 protein: CSARAGGAGVNSPLHF

V gene: TRBV20-1
clone size: NA
J gene: TRBJ2-7
CDR3 protein: CSALRDDSHEQYF

V gene: TRBV12-3/TRBV12-4
clone size: few
J gene: TRBJ2-3
CDR3 protein: CASSLLGTRADTQYF

V gene: TRBV14
clone size: few
J gene: TRBJ2-3
CDR3 protein: CASSDLTLTDTQYF

V gene: TRBV20-1
clone size: NA
J gene: TRBJ2-5
CDR3 protein: CSARLGVLAGGSGETQYF

V gene: TRBV18
clone size: few
J gene: TRBJ2-1
CDR3 protein: CASSPDYAPNEQFF

V gene: TRBV12-3/TRBV12-4
clone size: few
J gene: TRBJ1-2
CDR3 protein: CASSSPGQGDYGYTF

V gene: TRBV12-3/TRBV12-4
clone size: NA
J gene: TRBJ1-2
CDR3 protein: CASSLGRSNYGYTF

V gene: TRBV12-3/TRBV12-4
clone size: many
J gene: TRBJ2-1
CDR3 protein: CASRPGGGAGTYNEQFF

V gene: TRBV7-3
clone size: NA
J gene: TRBJ2-2
CDR3 protein: CASSPTGRTDGELFF

V gene: TRBV19
clone size: NA
J gene: TRBJ2-1
CDR3 protein: CASSMDRSTYNEQFF

V gene: TRBV10-2
clone size: few
J gene: TRBJ1-2
CDR3 protein: CASRLGQGVGYTF

V gene: TRBV3-1
clone size: NA
J gene: TRBJ2-2
CDR3 protein: CASSQRGLRTGELFF

V gene: TRBV7-9
clone size: NA
J gene: TRBJ2-3
CDR3 protein: CASSLTETADTQYF

V gene: TRBV11-1
clone size: few
J gene: TRBJ2-7
CDR3 protein: CASSLYDMDYEQYF

V gene: TRBV28
clone size: NA
J gene: TRBJ2-2
CDR3 protein: CASRGQGRGELFF

V gene: TRBV7-9
clone size: many
J gene: TRBJ2-4
CDR3 protein: CASGGSNIQYF

V gene: TRBV6-5
clone size: few
J gene: TRBJ2-7
CDR3 protein: CASSIRPGGEQYF

V gene: TRBV12-3/TRBV12-4
clone size: few
J gene: TRBJ1-5
CDR3 protein: CATGVGDQPQHF

V gene: TRBV20-1
clone size: few
J gene: TRBJ2-2
CDR3 protein: CSASFSGLTNTGELFF

V gene: TRBV27
clone size: NA
J gene: TRBJ1-5
CDR3 protein: CASSLAGTNQPQHF

V gene: TRBV5-1
clone size: many
J gene: TRBJ2-7
CDR3 protein: CASRERPNSYEQYF

V gene: TRBV28
clone size: NA
J gene: TRBJ1-4
CDR3 protein: CASSPQGATNEKLFF

V gene: TRBV4-3
clone size: many
J gene: TRBJ2-7
CDR3 protein: CASSQFGYEQYF

V gene: TRBV4-3
clone size: medium-sized
J gene: TRBJ1-2
CDR3 protein: CASSQDRAGNYGYTF

V gene: TRBV30
clone size: many
J gene: TRBJ2-1
CDR3 protein: CAWSWGAGNEQFF

V gene: TRBV6-1
clone size: NA
J gene: TRBJ2-2
CDR3 protein: CASRGRGLRNTGELFF

V gene: TRBV11-1
clone size: NA
J gene: TRBJ2-6
CDR3 protein: CASSLDVGPGANVLTF